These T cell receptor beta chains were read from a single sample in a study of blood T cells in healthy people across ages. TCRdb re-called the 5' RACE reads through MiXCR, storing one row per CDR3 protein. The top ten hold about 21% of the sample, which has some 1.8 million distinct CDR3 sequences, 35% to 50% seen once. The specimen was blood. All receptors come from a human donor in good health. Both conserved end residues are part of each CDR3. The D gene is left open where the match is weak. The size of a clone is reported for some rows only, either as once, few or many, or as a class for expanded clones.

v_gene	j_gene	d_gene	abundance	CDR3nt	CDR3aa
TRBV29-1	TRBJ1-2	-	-	TGCAGCGTTGAAATTGGGCGGGCTGGCTACACCTTC	CSVEIGRAGYTF
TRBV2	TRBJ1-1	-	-	TGTGCCAGCAGTGAACTATCGGTGGGGACTGAAGCTTTCTTT	CASSELSVGTEAFF
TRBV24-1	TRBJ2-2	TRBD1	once	TGTGCCACCAGTGATACCCGAGGACAGGGCCCGAACACCGAGGAGCTGTTTTTT	CATSDTRGQGPNTEELFF
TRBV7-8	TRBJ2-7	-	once	TGTGCCAGCAGCTTTGGACAGAACTCCTACGAGCAGTACTTC	CASSFGQNSYEQYF
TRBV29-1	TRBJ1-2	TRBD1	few	TGCAGCGTTGGGTCCTCCACCGGGACAGAACACGGCTACACCTTC	CSVGSSTGTEHGYTF
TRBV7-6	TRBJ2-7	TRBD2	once	TGTGCCAGAAGCTTAGCGGGGGGGTCCTACGAGCAGTACTTC	CARSLAGGSYEQYF
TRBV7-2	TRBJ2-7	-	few	TGTGCCAGCAGCTTAATGGCGGGACAACCCTACGAGCAGTACTTC	CASSLMAGQPYEQYF
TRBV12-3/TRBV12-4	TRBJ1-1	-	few	TGTGCCAGCTATTACGGCGGTTCTCGGCACACTGAAGCTTTCTTT	CASYYGGSRHTEAFF
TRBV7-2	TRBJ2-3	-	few	TGTGCCAGCAGCGCCTCGACTAGTCCAGATACGCAGTATTTT	CASSASTSPDTQYF
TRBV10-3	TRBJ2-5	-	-	TGTGCCACCGCGGGTTGGAGACAAGAGACCCAGTACTTC	CATAGWRQETQYF
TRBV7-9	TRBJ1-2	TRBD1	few	TGTGCCAGCAGCTCCCCTGGGACAGACAACTATGGCTACACCTTC	CASSSPGTDNYGYTF
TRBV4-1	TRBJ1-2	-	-	TGCGCCAGCACCCGGTCCGGGACATCTTATGGCTACACCTTC	CASTRSGTSYGYTF
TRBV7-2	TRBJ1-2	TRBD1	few	TGTGCCAGCAGCTTATCTACAAGGGGGCCGGAAGGCTACACCTTC	CASSLSTRGPEGYTF
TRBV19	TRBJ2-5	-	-	TGTGCCAGTAGTGTTCCCGGGCATGGAGAGACCCAGTACTTC	CASSVPGHGETQYF
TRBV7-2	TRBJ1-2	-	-	TGTGCCAGCAGCTTAGCTCCGAGCGGCTACACCTTC	CASSLAPSGYTF
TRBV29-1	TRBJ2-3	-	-	TGCAGCGTTGCTTTGAGGAGCACAGATACGCAGTATTTT	CSVALRSTDTQYF
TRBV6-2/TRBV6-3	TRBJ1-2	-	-	TGTGCCAGCAACGCTCCGCGGGTTGGGAACTATGGCTACACCTTC	CASNAPRVGNYGYTF
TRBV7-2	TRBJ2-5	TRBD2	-	TGTGTCAGCAGCTTAGTAGTACTAGCGGGGGCCAAGCAAGAGACCCAGTACTTC	CVSSLVVLAGAKQETQYF
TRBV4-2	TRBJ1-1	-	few	TGTGCCAGCAGCCGTGACATATCTGGGAACACTGAAGCTTTCTTT	CASSRDISGNTEAFF
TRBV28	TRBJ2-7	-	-	TGTGCCAGCAGTTTCGAATCCTCCTGGGGGAACTACGAGCAGTACTTC	CASSFESSWGNYEQYF
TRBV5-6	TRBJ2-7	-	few	TGTGCCAGCAGCTACCGACCGGGACACTACTACGAGCAGTACTTC	CASSYRPGHYYEQYF
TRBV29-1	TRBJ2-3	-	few	TGCAGCGTGGGCGCCGGGGTTGCGCAGTATTTT	CSVGAGVAQYF
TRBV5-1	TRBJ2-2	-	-	TGCGCCAGCAGCGGATCTAGCGAGAACACCGGGGAGCTGTTTTTT	CASSGSSENTGELFF